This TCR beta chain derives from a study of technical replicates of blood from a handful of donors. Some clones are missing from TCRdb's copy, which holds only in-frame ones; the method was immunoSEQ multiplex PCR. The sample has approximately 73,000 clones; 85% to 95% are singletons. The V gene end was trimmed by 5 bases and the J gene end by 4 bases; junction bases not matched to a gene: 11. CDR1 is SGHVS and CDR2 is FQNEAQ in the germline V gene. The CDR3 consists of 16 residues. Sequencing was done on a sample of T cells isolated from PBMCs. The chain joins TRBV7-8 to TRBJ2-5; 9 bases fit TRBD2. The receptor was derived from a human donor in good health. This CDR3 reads CASSLRLAGVIETQYF. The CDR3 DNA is TGTGCCAGCAGCCTCCGTTTAGCGGGAGTTATAGAGACCCAGTACTTC.